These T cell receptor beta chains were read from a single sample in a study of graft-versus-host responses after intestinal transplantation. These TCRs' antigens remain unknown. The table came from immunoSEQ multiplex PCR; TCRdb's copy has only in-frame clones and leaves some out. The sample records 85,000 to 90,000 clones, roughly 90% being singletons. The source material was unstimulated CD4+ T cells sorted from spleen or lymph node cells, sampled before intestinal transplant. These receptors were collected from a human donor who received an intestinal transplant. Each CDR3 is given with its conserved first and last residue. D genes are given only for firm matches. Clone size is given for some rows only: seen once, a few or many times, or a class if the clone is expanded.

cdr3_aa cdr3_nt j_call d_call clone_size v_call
CASSPAGSSYEQYF TGTGCCAGCAGCCCAGCGGGGTCCTCCTACGAGCAGTACTTC TRBJ2-7 TRBD2 - TRBV11-2
CASQTGTGGPQLRNTEAFF TGTGCCTCTCAAACCGGGACAGGGGGCCCTCAATTAAGGAACACTGAAGCTTTCTTT TRBJ1-1 TRBD1 - TRBV9
CSVDKAGGADTQYF TGCAGCGTTGATAAGGCGGGGGGCGCAGATACGCAGTATTTT TRBJ2-3 TRBD2 - TRBV29-1
CASSLDTGSTEAFF TGTGCCAGCAGCCTAGATACAGGTAGCACTGAAGCTTTCTTT TRBJ1-1 - - TRBV5-4
CASSADTVNYGYTF TGCGCCAGCAGCGCCGACACGGTGAACTATGGCTACACCTTC TRBJ1-2 - - TRBV5-1
CASSFSGEAYEQYF TGTGCCAGCAGCTTTTCCGGGGAGGCGTACGAGCAGTACTTC TRBJ2-7 - - TRBV5-5
CASSIRDRASTDTQYF TGTGCCAGTAGTATCCGGGACAGGGCCAGCACAGATACGCAGTATTTT TRBJ2-3 TRBD1 - TRBV19
CASSLVQAYTEAFF TGTGCCAGCAGCTTGGTCCAGGCGTACACTGAAGCTTTCTTT TRBJ1-1 - - TRBV5-6
CASGLTRGGPRTDTQYF TGTGCTAGTGGTTTGACCCGAGGAGGGCCACGCACAGATACGCAGTATTTT TRBJ2-3 - - TRBV12-5
CASSLQLPSGGRRETQYF TGTGCCAGCAGCCTCCAACTACCCAGCGGGGGACGACGTGAGACCCAGTACTTC TRBJ2-5 TRBD2 - TRBV11-1
CASSFEGWGELFF TGCGCCAGCAGCTTTGAGGGCTGGGGGGAGCTGTTTTTT TRBJ2-2 - - TRBV5-1
CATDLAPYQETQYF TGTGCCACCGATCTAGCGCCGTACCAAGAGACCCAGTACTTC TRBJ2-5 - - TRBV6-4
CASSRVGATPLHF TGTGCCAGCAGCAGGGTGGGGGCTACACCCCTCCACTTT TRBJ1-6 - few TRBV6-1
CASSIIQGRGNQPQHF TGTGCCAGTAGTATCATACAGGGGCGAGGCAATCAGCCCCAGCATTTT TRBJ1-5 TRBD1 - TRBV19
CASSDTGGTGGYTF TGTGCCAGCAGCGACACCGGGGGAACTGGGGGCTACACCTTC TRBJ1-2 - - TRBV6-5
CASSARQRQETQYF TGCGCCAGCAGTGCACGACAGCGCCAAGAGACCCAGTACTTC TRBJ2-5 - - TRBV10-2
CASSDVAGGYTDTQYF TGCGCCAGCAGTGATGTAGCGGGGGGATACACAGATACGCAGTATTTT TRBJ2-3 TRBD2 - TRBV10-1
CASNERGENTEAFF TGCGCCAGCAACGAACGGGGAGAGAACACTGAAGCTTTCTTT TRBJ1-1 - - TRBV10-2
CASSYDGGVGQFF TGTGCCAGCAGTTACGACGGGGGGGTCGGTCAGTTCTTC TRBJ2-1 TRBD2 - TRBV6-6
CASSETGGPQHF TGTGCCAGCAGTGAGACCGGGGGGCCCCAGCATTTT TRBJ1-5 - - TRBV2
CASSLDRSAGYTF TGCGCCAGCAGCTTGGACAGGTCCGCTGGCTACACCTTC TRBJ1-2 - - TRBV5-1
CATSRDRGKGARGTEAFF TGTGCCACCAGCAGAGATCGTGGGAAGGGGGCGCGGGGCACTGAAGCTTTCTTT TRBJ1-1 TRBD1 - TRBV15
CASSLGGGRFADTQYF TGTGCCAGCAGTTTAGGGGGGGGGAGGTTTGCAGATACGCAGTATTTT TRBJ2-3 TRBD2 - TRBV27
CASSPLANTEAFF TGTGCCAGCTCACCACTGGCGAACACTGAAGCTTTCTTT TRBJ1-1 - - TRBV18
CASSSRQNTEAFF TGTGCCAGCAGCTCCCGACAGAACACTGAAGCTTTCTTT TRBJ1-1 - - TRBV7-9
CASSEASGAYEQYF TGTGCCAGCAGTGAGGCTAGCGGGGCCTACGAGCAGTACTTC TRBJ2-7 TRBD2 - TRBV2
CASSLPGSGANVLTF TGTGCCAGCAGCTTACCGGGCTCTGGGGCCAACGTCCTGACTTTC TRBJ2-6 - - TRBV5-4
CASSLGVAETEAFF TGCGCCAGCAGCTTGGGTGTGGCGGAGACTGAAGCTTTCTTT TRBJ1-1 - few TRBV5-1
CASSNRQGAYTGELFF TGTGCCAGCAGCAACAGACAGGGGGCGTACACCGGGGAGCTGTTTTTT TRBJ2-2 TRBD1 - TRBV7-2
CASSPNQQGFREKLFF TGTGCCAGCAGCCCAAACCAACAGGGTTTTCGCGAAAAACTGTTTTTT TRBJ1-4 - once TRBV4-2
CASSYSDSSYNSPLHF TGTGCCAGCAGTTACTCGGACAGCTCCTATAATTCACCCCTCCACTTT TRBJ1-6 - - TRBV6-5
CASRTRQGNQPQHF TGTGCCAGCAGGACAAGACAGGGAAATCAGCCCCAGCATTTT TRBJ1-5 TRBD1 - TRBV6-1
CASRAGSYEQYF TGTGCCAGCAGGGCGGGCAGCTACGAGCAGTACTTC TRBJ2-7 - - TRBV6-5
CASSPVGGNTEAFF TGTGCCAGTAGTCCCGTGGGGGGGAACACTGAAGCTTTCTTT TRBJ1-1 - - TRBV19
CASSRGDTQYF TGTGCCAGCAGCAGGGGGGATACGCAGTATTTT TRBJ2-3 TRBD1 - TRBV6-5
CSAQPHTEAFF TGCAGTGCACAGCCCCACACTGAAGCTTTCTTT TRBJ1-1 - few TRBV20-1
CASSLEGDRALVYGYTF TGCGCCAGCAGCTTGGAGGGGGACAGAGCCTTAGTCTATGGCTACACCTTC TRBJ1-2 TRBD1 once TRBV5-1
CASSLVASGYTDTQYF TGCGCCAGCAGCTTGGTGGCTAGCGGTTACACAGATACGCAGTATTTT TRBJ2-3 TRBD2 - TRBV5-1
CASRRLAGSDTQYF TGTGCCAGCAGGAGACTAGCGGGGTCAGATACGCAGTATTTT TRBJ2-3 TRBD2 - TRBV6-1
CKNTGLVITDTQYF TGTAAAAACACGGGACTAGTCATCACAGATACGCAGTATTTT TRBJ2-3 TRBD2 - TRBV25-1
CASRPTGGNTEAFF TGTGCCAGCAGACCGACAGGGGGTAACACTGAAGCTTTCTTT TRBJ1-1 TRBD1 once TRBV6-5
CATLAGGRAFF TGTGCCACCCTCGCGGGGGGTCGAGCTTTCTTT TRBJ1-1 - - TRBV19
CASSSRTGDYGYTF TGTGCCAGCAGTTCCAGGACAGGGGACTATGGCTACACCTTC TRBJ1-2 TRBD1 - TRBV6-5
CASSVVRGTGHVGELFF TGTGCCAGCAGCGTAGTGCGCGGGACAGGGCATGTGGGGGAGCTGTTTTTT TRBJ2-2 TRBD1 once TRBV9
CASSAGERPNTGELFF TGTGCCAGCAGCGCAGGGGAGCGCCCGAACACCGGGGAGCTGTTTTTT TRBJ2-2 - - TRBV11-2
CASGLWGGPFSGANVLTF TGTGCTAGTGGTTTGTGGGGGGGTCCCTTCTCTGGGGCCAACGTCCTGACTTTC TRBJ2-6 TRBD2 - TRBV12-5
CADSGGSGNTIYF TGTGCCGACTCCGGGGGATCTGGAAACACCATATATTTT TRBJ1-3 - - TRBV7-2
CASSWTGGADGYTF TGTGCCAGCAGCTGGACCGGGGGGGCGGATGGCTACACCTTC TRBJ1-2 - few TRBV6-1
CASRRQLRDSYEQYF TGTGCCAGCAGGAGACAACTGCGGGACTCCTACGAGCAGTACTTC TRBJ2-7 - - TRBV6-1
CASSRTSGGNTQYF TGTGCCAGCAGCCGGACTAGCGGGGGTAATACGCAGTATTTT TRBJ2-3 TRBD2 - TRBV7-2
CASGRTGAREQYF TGTGCCAGCGGCCGGACAGGGGCGAGGGAGCAGTACTTC TRBJ2-7 TRBD1 - TRBV7-2
CASSPAGVSGNTIYF TGTGCCAGCTCACCAGCGGGGGTCTCTGGAAACACCATATATTTT TRBJ1-3 - - TRBV18
CASSLVGRANTEAFF TGTGCCAGCAGCTTAGTTGGGCGCGCGAACACTGAAGCTTTCTTT TRBJ1-1 - - TRBV7-9
CASSYGGFYGYTF TGTGCCAGCAGTTACGGCGGCTTCTATGGCTACACCTTC TRBJ1-2 - - TRBV6-5
CASSTAVSYEQYF TGTGCCAGCAGTACAGCGGTATCCTACGAGCAGTACTTC TRBJ2-7 - - TRBV2
CASSFRGVPGELFF TGTGCCAGCAGCTTTCGGGGGGTTCCCGGGGAGCTGTTTTTT TRBJ2-2 TRBD2 - TRBV5-6
CASSIEPGMGGYTF TGTGCCAGTAGTATAGAACCCGGGATGGGTGGCTACACCTTC TRBJ1-2 - once TRBV19
CASSERGRDNSPLHF TGTGCCAGCAGTGAAAGGGGCAGAGATAATTCACCCCTCCACTTT TRBJ1-6 - - TRBV6-1
CAISGGLAGSSSYEQYF TGTGCCATCAGTGGGGGGCTAGCGGGGTCGAGCTCCTACGAGCAGTACTTC TRBJ2-7 TRBD2 - TRBV10-3